Listed below are T cell receptor beta chains from one sample, sequenced in a study of T-cell reconstitution after alpha-beta-depleted transplantation in children. TCRdb re-called the PCR reads through MiXCR, storing one row per CDR3 protein. The table shows 500,000 or so distinct CDR3 sequences, with around a third occurring only once. The source material was PBMCs from the stem cell graft donor, sampled from the stem cell graft. The receptor source for this set is a human donor who donated a stem cell graft to a child with aplastic anemia. The conserved cysteine and the conserved F or W are not part of the CDR3 here. Each record gives: V gene, J gene, CDR3 protein.

V: TRBV19; J: TRBJ1-1; CDR3: ASSPSLDPMNTEAF
V: TRBV7-9; J: TRBJ2-7; CDR3: ASSSTQGEGPYEQY
V: TRBV10-1; J: TRBJ2-3; CDR3: ASSDERLAGGTQY
V: TRBV18; J: TRBJ1-1; CDR3: ASSLTGGSEAF
V: TRBV5-8; J: TRBJ2-5; CDR3: ASSFLIANQETQY
V: TRBV29-1; J: TRBJ2-1; CDR3: SVAGLLGNEQF
V: TRBV28; J: TRBJ2-5; CDR3: ASTQRTAKETQY
V: TRBV15; J: TRBJ2-1; CDR3: ATSRDAANSYNEQF
V: TRBV5-1; J: TRBJ1-1; CDR3: ASSSNTNTEAF
V: TRBV6-2/TRBV6-3; J: TRBJ2-3; CDR3: ASSYFGLTTQY
V: TRBV6-1; J: TRBJ2-3; CDR3: ASSQVAGGTDTQY
V: TRBV20-1; J: TRBJ1-1; CDR3: SARGLRGNTEAF
V: TRBV5-1; J: TRBJ2-7; CDR3: ASSLVATGTVSYEQY
V: TRBV30; J: TRBJ1-3; CDR3: AWTVLNSGNTIY
V: TRBV7-2; J: TRBJ1-1; CDR3: ASSLASGGVVNTEAF
V: TRBV10-2; J: TRBJ2-1; CDR3: ASSASGRTNEQF
V: TRBV20-1; J: TRBJ1-5; CDR3: SAKTGTSNQPQH
V: TRBV7-9; J: TRBJ2-5; CDR3: ASSIRTGMETQY
V: TRBV20-1; J: TRBJ1-5; CDR3: SGGNSNQPQH
V: TRBV4-3; J: TRBJ2-1; CDR3: ASSQGSLAGPYNEQF
V: TRBV5-5; J: TRBJ1-1; CDR3: ASSLDLNQKAF
V: TRBV19; J: TRBJ2-5; CDR3: ASRRTSGRQETQY
V: TRBV12-3/TRBV12-4; J: TRBJ1-1; CDR3: ATKWPSTEST
V: TRBV6-5; J: TRBJ2-7; CDR3: ASSYSAMGDDEQY
V: TRBV7-2; J: TRBJ2-1; CDR3: ASSLLQRSSYNEQF
V: TRBV9; J: TRBJ2-3; CDR3: ASSVERDTQY
V: TRBV27; J: TRBJ2-2; CDR3: ASSSDSTGENTGELF
V: TRBV24-1; J: TRBJ2-3; CDR3: ATQDTDTQY
V: TRBV20-1; J: TRBJ1-5; CDR3: SAARGGGGNQPQH
V: TRBV29-1; J: TRBJ2-1; CDR3: SVESLAGLNEQF
V: TRBV7-9; J: TRBJ2-1; CDR3: ASSRTSGRNEQF
V: TRBV7-2; J: TRBJ2-3; CDR3: ASSPHGLAGVTDTQY
V: TRBV6-2/TRBV6-3; J: TRBJ1-1; CDR3: ASIFSVDTAAF
V: TRBV14; J: TRBJ1-1; CDR3: ASSPRGGLGVYEAF
V: TRBV20-1; J: TRBJ1-5; CDR3: SARVGRGGADQPQH
V: TRBV29-1; J: TRBJ1-2; CDR3: SVEFATVNYGYT
V: TRBV6-5; J: TRBJ2-7; CDR3: ASSYSASSEQY
V: TRBV14; J: TRBJ2-3; CDR3: ASSPRLAGGPADTQY
V: TRBV6-1; J: TRBJ2-2; CDR3: ASSRLEDTGELF
V: TRBV11-1; J: TRBJ1-2; CDR3: ASSRGEGYGYT
V: TRBV9; J: TRBJ1-1; CDR3: GSSVGGTGLFGAF
V: TRBV30; J: TRBJ2-1; CDR3: AWTIGREKQF
V: TRBV5-5; J: TRBJ2-5; CDR3: ASSLDVDDQY
V: TRBV7-3; J: TRBJ2-7; CDR3: ASSLGPSGEQY
V: TRBV7-6; J: TRBJ1-2; CDR3: ASSPQDYYGYT
V: TRBV29-1; J: TRBJ1-1; CDR3: SVDQGPYTEAF
V: TRBV20-1; J: TRBJ1-1; CDR3: RAKGGAGTEAF
V: TRBV12-5; J: TRBJ1-1; CDR3: ASGLATGDTEAF
V: TRBV3-1; J: TRBJ1-5; CDR3: ASSQDFGVQPQH
V: TRBV5-4; J: TRBJ1-4; CDR3: ASSETGDPAEKLF
V: TRBV7-6; J: TRBJ2-7; CDR3: ASSLRTADEQY
V: TRBV4-1; J: TRBJ2-5; CDR3: ASSQDRRGGRPLEETQY
V: TRBV20-1; J: TRBJ2-5; CDR3: SAKRVQETQY